This T cell receptor (beta chain) was identified in a study of glioma-infiltrating T cells after dendritic cell vaccination listed by TCRdb under 2016. Background on the whole study: The cohort included some 15 glioblastoma patients drawn from Phase I and II dendritic cell vaccination trials, of whom 9 were newly diagnosed and 6 had recurrent disease. Patients received autologous tumor lysate-pulsed dendritic cell vaccination between the early 2000s and the early 2010s. To make the vaccine, monocyte-derived dendritic cells were cultured for approximately 7 days with IL-4 and GM-CSF and then pulsed overnight with autologous tumor lysate. Each patient was given three intradermal dendritic cell vaccine injections, spaced two weeks apart, in the arm below the axilla. Tumor-infiltrating lymphocyte content was quantified and tumor and blood repertoires were compared in dendritic cell-vaccinated glioblastoma patients by deep sequencing of TCR beta CDR3 regions. TCR sequencing metrics, including TIL content and tumor-blood repertoire overlap, were correlated with survival after dendritic cell vaccination.

Sequences SGHDT (CDR1) and YYEEEE (CDR2) are obtained from the germline V gene. The CDR3 sequence holds 16 residues, the cysteine and phenylalanine included. The DNA shown is the 48-base CDR3, in frame from base 1. The V end loses 3 bases and the J end loses 7 bases, and a stretch of 20 bases separates them. In regard to this clone: The clone's antigen remains unknown. No per-base quality is available; no much larger clone lies one base away.

What this sample's time point label stands for: after dendritic cell vaccination, including at tumor progression/relapse. Selection of patients required sufficient residual fresh-frozen tumor tissue and over two years of available survival data. Molecular status otherwise varied across the glioblastoma patients, but none of them carried an isocitrate dehydrogenase mutation. PBMC were collected before vaccination, two weeks after the third vaccination, and at tumor progression if progression occurred. The Qiagen DNeasy Blood extraction Kit was used for extraction of genomic DNA. General conclusions and limits of the study: Higher estimated pretreatment TIL content predicted longer time to progression and overall survival after dendritic cell vaccination. No direct relationship between TCR clonality and survival was found, suggesting a diverse polyclonal response may matter. The cohort was small and heterogeneous, with few patients having full blood and tumor sets and even fewer initial-recurrent tumor pairs. The three-group TCR overlap response model was characterized as speculative, and prospective validation of the model was stated to be required.

TCRB CDR3 regions were amplified from approximately 2 ug genomic DNA, or all available DNA if less, using the immunoSEQ assay. The multiplex PCR employed 60 forward primers targeting TCR V beta segments and 13 reverse primers targeting J beta segments. To estimate reads per starting template, synthetic control templates were spiked into each sample at limiting dilution. The Illumina HiSeq System generated sequencing reads of 87 bp. Per the original workflow: PCR and sequencing errors were removed by a nearest neighbor algorithm that merged closely related sequences. TCR overlap was defined as the percentage of unique tumor TCR beta sequences that were also present in the same patient's peripheral blood. TCRdb limited this immuneACCESS table to in-frame rearrangements with V and J called. A share of clones is missing; checked studies link under half to unresolved V genes, and the rest is unexplained. Clone size and V and J calls were adopted from that table, with D and trimming inferred from the DNA. Here the sample has more than 75,000 clones; roughly four fifths occur a single time. Together, the top ten hold roughly 6.8% of the sample.

This receptor was identified in a human donor with glioblastoma. The rearranged chain carries TRBV5-6 and TRBJ1-5; D gene: possibly TRBD1, on 5 matching bases. Specimen: blood, collected after dendritic cell vaccination. The CDR3 region has the sequence CASSSTTGNYRQPQHF. The base sequence is TGTGCCAGCAGCTCCACCACAGGAAACTACAGACAGCCCCAGCATTTT.